The TCR beta chain described here comes from a study of cytomegalovirus exposure and HLA in healthy donors. The PCR contained 60 Vbeta and 13 Jbeta primers. The data were produced by immunoSEQ multiplex PCR, yet TCRdb's version contains in-frame clones alone and is incomplete. This sample contains 170,000 or so clones. The TCR originated in a man aged 25-40 years in good health and CMV-seronegative. Material for sequencing was PBMCs.

The CDR3, as DNA: TGTGCCAGCGGTACCAGGGTAACCGGGGAGCTGTTTTTT. Translating gives CASGTRVTGELFF. The rearrangement links TRBV27 to TRBJ2-2, with TRBD1 as a possible D gene (5 bases). The V end lost 8 bases, the J end lost 5 bases, and 12 bases lay between the germline ends. Germline V lookup: CDR1 MNHEY, CDR2 SMNVEV (reference sequence). The CDR3 length is 13 residues.